Listed below are T cell receptor beta chains from one sample, sequenced in a study of CD8+CD57+ T cells in acquired aplastic anemia. TCRdb re-called the reads with MiXCR, one entry per CDR3 protein. The repertoire includes about 160,000 distinct CDR3 sequences, over 40% of them detected once, and 3.2% sits in the top ten. Sequencing used sorted CD4+, CD8+, or CD8+CD57+ T cells (not recorded which) from PBMCs. These receptors originate from a human donor with aplastic anemia. Each CDR3 is given with its conserved first and last residue. The D gene is left open where the match is weak. Some rows mark clone size as missing; the rest say once, few, many or name a class of expanded clone.

V gene: TRBV19
clone size: few
D gene: NA
J gene: TRBJ1-2
CDR3 protein: CAISRGLLGGYTF
CDR3 DNA: TGTGCCATCAGCAGGGGCCTTCTCGGTGGCTACACCTTC

V gene: TRBV7-8
clone size: NA
D gene: NA
J gene: TRBJ1-5
CDR3 protein: CACSLTREGLPQHF
CDR3 DNA: TGTGCCTGCAGCTTAACGAGGGAGGGCCTGCCCCAGCATTTT

V gene: TRBV25-1
clone size: once
D gene: NA
J gene: TRBJ1-6
CDR3 protein: CASSERAGNSPLHF
CDR3 DNA: TGTGCCAGCAGCGAACGGGCAGGGAATTCACCCCTCCACTTT

V gene: TRBV7-2
clone size: NA
D gene: NA
J gene: TRBJ1-1
CDR3 protein: CASSPQKNTEAFF
CDR3 DNA: TGTGCCAGCTCACCACAGAAGAACACTGAAGCTTTCTTT

V gene: TRBV7-9
clone size: NA
D gene: NA
J gene: TRBJ1-5
CDR3 protein: CASSFGQTNQPQHF
CDR3 DNA: TGTGCCAGCAGCTTCGGACAGACTAATCAGCCCCAGCATTTT

V gene: TRBV15
clone size: once
D gene: NA
J gene: TRBJ2-6
CDR3 protein: CATSRAVSGANVLTF
CDR3 DNA: TGTGCCACCAGCAGAGCAGTCTCTGGGGCCAACGTCCTGACTTTC

V gene: TRBV7-2
clone size: NA
D gene: NA
J gene: TRBJ2-7
CDR3 protein: CASSQGRGLVYEQYF
CDR3 DNA: TGTGCCAGCAGCCAGGGCAGGGGACTGGTCTACGAGCAGTACTTC

V gene: TRBV9
clone size: once
D gene: TRBD2
J gene: TRBJ2-5
CDR3 protein: CASSRLAGGRKTQYF
CDR3 DNA: TGTGCCAGCAGCCGACTAGCGGGGGGCCGAAAGACCCAGTACTTC

V gene: TRBV15
clone size: NA
D gene: NA
J gene: TRBJ2-5
CDR3 protein: CATREGGETQYF
CDR3 DNA: TGTGCCACCAGAGAGGGTGGGGAGACCCAGTACTTC

V gene: TRBV11-3
clone size: many
D gene: NA
J gene: TRBJ1-4
CDR3 protein: CASSLEDWGAKLFF
CDR3 DNA: TGTGCCAGCAGCTTAGAAGACTGGGGGGCGAAACTGTTTTTT

V gene: TRBV10-3
clone size: many
D gene: NA
J gene: TRBJ2-1
CDR3 protein: CAISGTGTPTYNEQFF
CDR3 DNA: TGTGCCATCAGTGGAACCGGGACTCCTACCTACAATGAGCAGTTCTTC

V gene: TRBV10-3
clone size: few
D gene: NA
J gene: TRBJ2-3
CDR3 protein: CAIRGRDEYF
CDR3 DNA: TGTGCCATCAGGGGACGGGACGAGTATTTT

V gene: TRBV6-1
clone size: few
D gene: TRBD1
J gene: TRBJ1-1
CDR3 protein: CASSRRQGTLNTEAFF
CDR3 DNA: TGTGCCAGCAGTCGCCGACAGGGGACTTTGAACACTGAAGCTTTCTTT

V gene: TRBV2
clone size: many
D gene: NA
J gene: TRBJ1-2
CDR3 protein: CASSEAGGRGLKGYTF
CDR3 DNA: TGTGCCAGCAGTGAAGCGGGGGGGAGGGGACTTAAAGGCTACACCTTC

V gene: TRBV7-6
clone size: NA
D gene: NA
J gene: TRBJ2-5
CDR3 protein: CATSDQGGETQYF
CDR3 DNA: TGTGCCACCAGTGATCAAGGGGGAGAGACCCAGTACTTC

V gene: TRBV12-3/TRBV12-4
clone size: many
D gene: NA
J gene: TRBJ2-3
CDR3 protein: CASQARNGGTDTQYF
CDR3 DNA: TGTGCCAGCCAAGCTCGAAACGGAGGGACAGATACGCAGTATTTT

V gene: TRBV7-2
clone size: few
D gene: NA
J gene: TRBJ1-3
CDR3 protein: CASSLSIVKGDRNTIYF
CDR3 DNA: TGTGCCAGCAGCTTATCGATCGTTAAGGGGGATAGAAACACCATATATTTT

V gene: TRBV19
clone size: NA
D gene: NA
J gene: TRBJ1-5
CDR3 protein: CASSMTDSYAQHF
CDR3 DNA: TGTGCCAGTAGTATGACAGACTCTTATGCCCAGCATTTT

V gene: TRBV10-3
clone size: NA
D gene: NA
J gene: TRBJ1-6
CDR3 protein: CASVDWNSPLHF
CDR3 DNA: TGTGCCAGCGTAGACTGGAATTCACCCCTCCACTTT

V gene: TRBV29-1
clone size: many
D gene: TRBD2
J gene: TRBJ2-1
CDR3 protein: CSALVGASGRHEQFF
CDR3 DNA: TGCAGCGCTCTGGTAGGAGCTAGCGGGAGGCATGAGCAGTTCTTC

V gene: TRBV20-1
clone size: NA
D gene: TRBD1
J gene: TRBJ2-6
CDR3 protein: CSARPGQGSSGANVLTF
CDR3 DNA: TGCAGTGCCCGTCCGGGACAGGGTTCATCTGGGGCCAACGTCCTGACTTTC

V gene: TRBV2
clone size: NA
D gene: NA
J gene: TRBJ2-7
CDR3 protein: CASMKPYEQYF
CDR3 DNA: TGTGCCAGTATGAAGCCCTACGAGCAGTACTTC

V gene: TRBV24-1
clone size: many
D gene: NA
J gene: TRBJ1-2
CDR3 protein: CATSDRGGGYTF
CDR3 DNA: TGTGCCACCAGTGACAGGGGTGGCGGCTACACCTTC

V gene: TRBV24-1
clone size: NA
D gene: TRBD1
J gene: TRBJ2-1
CDR3 protein: CATSDSDRGRYNEQFF
CDR3 DNA: TGTGCCACCAGTGACTCGGACAGGGGGAGGTACAATGAGCAGTTCTTC

V gene: TRBV12-3/TRBV12-4
clone size: NA
D gene: TRBD1
J gene: TRBJ1-2
CDR3 protein: CASSYFLQGAKGYGHTF
CDR3 DNA: TGTGCCAGCAGTTACTTCTTACAGGGGGCGAAAGGATATGGCCACACCTTC

V gene: TRBV29-1
clone size: few
D gene: NA
J gene: TRBJ1-1
CDR3 protein: CSVLMSTEAFF
CDR3 DNA: TGCAGCGTTCTCATGAGCACTGAAGCTTTCTTT

V gene: TRBV6-2/TRBV6-3
clone size: many
D gene: NA
J gene: TRBJ2-3
CDR3 protein: CASSLNHPTDTQYF
CDR3 DNA: TGTGCCAGCAGTTTGAACCATCCCACAGATACGCAGTATTTT

V gene: TRBV2
clone size: many
D gene: NA
J gene: TRBJ1-3
CDR3 protein: CASSESLDSGNTIYF
CDR3 DNA: TGTGCCAGCAGTGAAAGTCTGGACTCTGGAAACACCATATATTTT

V gene: TRBV5-4
clone size: NA
D gene: NA
J gene: TRBJ1-2
CDR3 protein: CASSLFPGPGANYGYTF
CDR3 DNA: TGTGCCAGCAGCTTGTTCCCGGGCCCAGGAGCTAACTATGGCTACACCTTC